Presented here are 23 T cell receptor beta chains from one specimen sequenced in a study of blood T cell repertoires in COVID-19. TCRdb's table, derived via immunoSEQ multiplex PCR, lists solely in-frame clones and lacks some. The sample includes 220,000 or so clones, 84% seen only once; the top ten take 4.5% to 5.5%. What was sequenced was peripheral blood. These receptors were collected from a woman aged 60 to 75 who had recovered from COVID-19.

The chain joins TRBV11-2 to TRBJ1-5; weak D call: TRBD1 (6 bases). Trimming pared 10 bases from V and 5 bases from J, leaving 18 bases between. The CDR3 covers 14 residues. CDR1 and CDR2 (germline): SGHAT, FQNNGV. CDR3 nucleotides: TGTGCCAACCACCGGGGGGGGGCCGATCAGCCCCAGCATTTT. Amino acid sequence: CANHRGGADQPQHF.

The CDR3 spells CASSRTGRGYGYTF. The CDR3 nucleotides are TGCGCCAGCAGTCGGACAGGGCGAGGCTATGGCTACACCTTC. The chain employs TRBV5-1 and TRBJ1-2; 8 bases line up with TRBD1. V lost 5 bases, J lost 4 bases, and 7 bases stayed unmatched. CDR1 is SGHRS and CDR2 is YFSETQ in the germline V gene. The length of the CDR3 is 14 residues.

The V gene is TRBV5-5, the J gene TRBJ2-7, with 8 positions matching TRBD1. The CDR3 contains 16 residues. The trim removed 0 bases at V and 4 bases at J, leaving 9 bases unmatched. The germline CDR1 and CDR2 sequences are SGHKS and YYEKEE (reference sequence). The CDR3 spells CASSLAMQGAGYEQYF. CDR3 nucleotide sequence: TGTGCCAGCAGCTTGGCTATGCAGGGGGCTGGGTACGAGCAGTACTTC.

V gene TRBV7-2 combines with J gene TRBJ2-3, with 15 bases aligning to TRBD2. The CDR3 has 17 amino acids. Germline V gene sequence: CDR1 SGHTA, CDR2 FQGNSA. After removal of 4 bases from V and 5 bases from J, the junction contained 7 bases not matched to a gene. The CDR3 spells CASSSWTSGGAVDTQYF. The CDR3, as DNA: TGTGCCAGCAGCTCATGGACTAGCGGGGGGGCGGTAGATACGCAGTATTTT.

Comment on this clone: The same CDR3 is also encoded by other DNA sequences in this sample. The V gene is TRBV24-1, the J gene TRBJ2-5; TRBD1 aligns across 11 bases. The CDR3 spans 15 residues. Germline assignment: CDR1 KGHDR and CDR2 SFDVKD. V shed 4 bases and J 5 bases; nucleotides not matched to a gene: 5. This CDR3 reads CATSDSGTGGETQYF. The CDR3 region has the DNA TGTGCCACCAGTGACTCCGGGACAGGGGGTGAGACCCAGTACTTC.

This chain uses TRBV4-1 with TRBJ2-1; D perhaps matches TRBD2 (5 bases). Between the trimmed V and J ends, which lost 4 bases and 10 bases, there was a span of 14 bases. Germline V gene lookup returns CDR1 MGHRA and CDR2 YSYEKL. This CDR3 region has 13 residues. Here the CDR3 reads CASSLLRGNEQFF. CDR3 DNA: TGCGCCAGCAGCCTACTACGGGGAAACGAGCAGTTCTTC.

The chain recombines TRBV4-3 with TRBJ2-2; D unclear. V lost 5 bases and J 4 bases, leaving 14 bases between the germline ends. Per the germline V gene, CDR1 is LGHNA and CDR2 is YSLEER. The CDR3 has 15 residues. The CDR3 DNA sequence: TGCGCCAGCAGCGTCGACACACACCCCACCGGGGAGCTGTTTTTT. Encoded protein: CASSVDTHPTGELFF.

The chain joins TRBV2 to TRBJ1-2; the match to TRBD1 covers 9 bases. Germline lookup yields CDR1 SNHLY and CDR2 FYNNEI. The length of the CDR3 is 12 residues. With V trimmed by 8 bases and J by 7 bases, 5 bases remained unmatched. DNA for the CDR3: TGTGCCAGCTTACAGGGGGCGCGTGGCTACACCTTC. Its protein is CASLQGARGYTF.

The rearrangement links TRBV19 to TRBJ1-2; 7 bases line up with TRBD1. Germline CDR1 reads LNHDA; CDR2 reads SQIVND (reference sequence). The CDR3 length is 13 residues. Losses at the gene ends were 6 bases for V and 1 base for J; bases not matched to a gene: 2. The CDR3 here is CASRRQGNYGYTF. In DNA form, the CDR3 reads TGTGCCAGTAGGCGACAGGGTAACTATGGCTACACCTTC.

This clone was counted a few times. The chain carries TRBV10-1 and TRBJ2-5; tentative D call: TRBD2 (5 bases). Germline V gene sequence: CDR1 WNHNN, CDR2 SYGVQD (reference sequence). Trimming shortened V by 3 bases and J by 6 bases, and 11 bases separated the two germline ends. The CDR3 totals 13 residues. Here the CDR3 reads CASSDIEGKTQYF. DNA for the CDR3: TGCGCCAGCAGTGACATCGAGGGCAAGACCCAGTACTTC.

The chain joins TRBV4-1 to TRBJ2-7; D is ambiguous. Germline V gene sequence: CDR1 MGHRA, CDR2 YSYEKL. This CDR3 has 15 amino acids. Between the trimmed V and J ends, which lost 0 bases and 1 base, there was a span of 10 bases. The CDR3 sequence is CASSQDPTASYEQYF. The CDR3 DNA sequence: TGCGCCAGCAGCCAAGATCCCACTGCTTCCTACGAGCAGTACTTC.

This chain links TRBV5-6 with TRBJ2-2; 7 bases line up with TRBD1. Germline CDR1 is SGHDT and CDR2 is YYEEEE. The V segment lost 1 base and the J segment 5 bases; nucleotides outside the gene matches: 11. The CDR3 spans 17 residues. CDR3 nucleotides: TGTGCCAGCAGCTTGTATTGGGCAGGGGGTCAAACCGGGGAGCTGTTTTTT. It encodes CASSLYWAGGQTGELFF. Combining the CDR3 with reference TRBV5-6 and TRBJ2-2 gives the whole variable domain DAGVTQSPTHLIKTRGQQVTLRCSPKSGHDTVSWYQQALGQGPQFIFQYYEEEERQRGNFPDRFSGHQFPNYSSELNVNALLLGDSALYLCASSLYWAGGQTGELFFGEGSRLTVL.

J is TRBJ1-2 and V is TRBV5-4, with 7 bases identical to TRBD1. With V trimmed by 5 bases and J by 4 bases, 11 bases remained unmatched. Germline V CDR1 and CDR2: SGHNT, YYREEE (reference sequence). The CDR3 has 15 residues. CDR3 in amino acids: CASRKAGTEPYGYTF. The CDR3 DNA sequence: TGTGCCAGCAGAAAAGCCGGGACAGAGCCCTATGGCTACACCTTC.

This chain joins TRBV29-1 and TRBJ2-1; possible D gene TRBD2, 7 bases. The CDR3 extends over 16 amino acids. CDR1 SQVTM and CDR2 ANQGSEA come from the germline V gene. V dropped 4 bases and J dropped 9 bases, with 25 bases sitting between them. The CDR3 is CSVGRTRGGLRGEQFF. CDR3 DNA: TGCAGCGTTGGCAGGACGAGGGGGGGCCTGAGGGGTGAGCAGTTCTTC.

In DNA form, the CDR3 reads TGTGCCAGCGGACGACTAGCGGGGGGAGGTGAGCAGTTCTTC. This codes for CASGRLAGGGEQFF. The chain joins TRBV3-1 (or the pseudogene TRBV3-2) to TRBJ2-1; 13 bases are shared with TRBD2. V lost 8 bases, J lost 9 bases, and 7 bases stayed unmatched. Germline-derived CDR1 and CDR2 are LGHDT and YNNKEL (reference sequence). This CDR3 is built from 14 residues.

This chain joins TRBV5-6 and TRBJ2-5; 9 positions match TRBD2. Germline CDR1 SGHDT, CDR2 YYEEEE. V gave up 4 bases and J gave up 12 bases; unmatched junction bases: 4. This CDR3 is built from 11 residues. The CDR3 DNA reads TGTGCCAGCAGCAGGCGGGGGGGGAAGTACTTC. As protein: CASSRRGGKYF.

A word on this clone: The junction does not match germline at one end; this may be a read error. The J gene is TRBJ1-2, the V gene TRBV7-9, with TRBD1 matching 8 bases. The germline CDR1 and CDR2 sequences are SEHNR and FQNEAQ (reference sequence). The CDR3 contains 15 residues. This chain's CDR3 is CASTLPDRVGYGYTF. The CDR3 DNA sequence: TGTGCCAGCACCTTACCGGACAGGGTGGGCTATGGCTACACCTTC.

This chain joins TRBV6-6 and TRBJ1-3; D remains unclear. Germline CDR1 and CDR2: MNHNY and SVGAGI (reference sequence). CDR3 length: 16 residues. Trimming stripped 0 bases from V and 2 bases from J, with 11 bases between. CDR3 sequence reads: CASSYSRGRTGNTIYF. In nucleotides, the CDR3 is TGTGCCAGCAGTTACTCGCGGGGAAGGACTGGAAACACCATATATTTT.

The rearrangement uses TRBV27 and TRBJ2-5; 7 bases match TRBD2. Germline V gene lookup returns CDR1 MNHEY and CDR2 SMNVEV (reference sequence). V gave up 0 bases and J gave up 2 bases; unmatched junction bases: 12. This CDR3 spans 18 amino acids. CDR3 DNA: TGTGCCAGCAGTTTATCGCCCCGGGCTAGCGGAATGCAAGAGACCCAGTACTTC. Its translation: CASSLSPRASGMQETQYF.

The V and J genes are TRBV27 and TRBJ2-2, with TRBD2 identical over 9 bases. The ends lost 6 bases at V and 1 base at J; junction bases unmatched: 3. Germline V gene data show CDR1 as MNHEY and CDR2 as SMNVEV (reference sequence). The CDR3 totals 15 residues. DNA of the CDR3: TGTGCCAGCAGACGAGCGGGGGGGAACACCGGGGAGCTGTTTTTT. Translating gives CASRRAGGNTGELFF.

This clone was seen only once. The chain combines TRBV19 with TRBJ2-7, with 9 bases lining up with TRBD1. This CDR3 has 15 residues. Germline V lookup: CDR1 LNHDA, CDR2 SQIVND (reference sequence). V trimming: 1 base; J trimming: 3 bases; junction bases outside the gene matches: 4. As DNA, the CDR3 is TGTGCCAGTAGTATAGCCGGGACAGGGAACTACGAGCAGTACTTC. Protein sequence: CASSIAGTGNYEQYF.

The chain employs TRBV18 and TRBJ2-1, with D possibly TRBD2 on 6 matching bases. The germline V and J ends were trimmed by 2 bases and 1 base, with 12 bases remaining between them. The germline V gene encodes CDR1 KGHSH and CDR2 LQKENI. The CDR3 spans 16 residues. The CDR3 loop is CASSPFNRGSYNEQFF. The CDR3, as DNA: TGTGCCAGCTCACCATTCAACCGGGGGTCCTACAATGAGCAGTTCTTC.

This chain joins TRBV7-8 and TRBJ2-1; 7 nucleotides match TRBD2. This CDR3 contains 15 residues. Germline V gene data show CDR1 as SGHVS and CDR2 as FQNEAQ. The J segment lost 3 bases and the V segment lost 5 bases, leaving 7 bases of the junction unmatched. The CDR3 loop reads CASSRELASYNEQFF. CDR3 nucleotide sequence: TGTGCCAGCAGCCGAGAACTAGCGAGCTACAATGAGCAGTTCTTC.